The entry below describes one T cell receptor (beta chain). What it binds is unknown. This specimen belongs to a study of T cells in Graves' hyperthyroidism and ophthalmopathy. Study as a whole: At initial diagnosis, before any treatment had begun, peripheral blood was obtained.

Uncontrolled infection, other autoimmune disease, pregnancy or lactation excluded patients. Thyroid ultrasound, orbital computed tomography, clinical symptoms, and serum thyroxine and TRAb underpinned diagnoses. The CDR3 extends over 15 amino acids. V was shortened by 4 bases and J by 4 bases, with 13 bases between the two germline ends. Findings and limits, study-wide: Among clonotypes expanded in thyroid above 0.001, most were also found in blood.

Amplified TCR beta CDR3 regions came from RNA transcripts. In the first-round RT-PCR of the TCR CDR3, the HTBI primer set was used. TCRdb reprocessed the multiplex PCR reads via MiXCR and lists one record per CDR3 protein. Found here are under 400,000 distinct CDR3 sequences, 13% to 15% of them singletons; the top ten hold about 21%. Specimen: blood. The gene calls are TRBV12-3 or TRBV12-4 and TRBJ1-4; maybe TRBD1 (5 bases). The sequence came from a woman aged 55-75 years with Graves' ophthalmopathy. This CDR3 is CASSSRGRVNEKLFF. The CDR3 nucleotides read TGTGCCAGCAGTTCCCGGGGACGGGTTAATGAAAAACTGTTTTTT.